The 28 T cell receptor beta chains below were found in one sample sequenced in a study of blood T cell repertoires in COVID-19. Data came from immunoSEQ multiplex PCR; TCRdb stores just in-frame clones and leaves some out. The sample holds about 60,000 clones, roughly 88% seen once. Input material: peripheral blood. All receptors derive from a man aged 25 to 40 with COVID-19, enrolled during active disease.

V and J are TRBV7-9 and TRBJ1-5, with a weak D call TRBD1 (5 bases). Germline V lookup: CDR1 SEHNR, CDR2 FQNEAQ (reference sequence). This CDR3 spans 16 amino acids. V was clipped by 3 bases and J by 0 bases, with 12 bases between them. The DNA for the CDR3 is TGTGCCAGCAGCTTCGGCGGAGGGGCTAGCAATCAGCCCCAGCATTTT. The encoded protein is CASSFGGGASNQPQHF.

V gene TRBV24-1 combines with J gene TRBJ1-1, with 10 bases lining up with TRBD1. J was trimmed by 4 bases and V by 9 bases; bases with no gene match: 4. The CDR3 runs to 13 residues. The V gene's germline CDR1 is KGHDR and CDR2 SFDVKD. This CDR3 is CATRRTGGTEAFF. The CDR3 nucleotides are TGTGCCACCCGTCGGACAGGGGGCACTGAAGCTTTCTTT.

The chain carries TRBV18 and TRBJ2-5; D gene ambiguous. The germline V gene encodes CDR1 KGHSH and CDR2 LQKENI. V was cut by 2 bases and J by 1 base, with 11 bases left in between. This CDR3 has 15 residues. CDR3 nucleotides: TGTGCCAGCTCACCAGTATCTACGGGCCAAGAGACCCAGTACTTC. It translates to CASSPVSTGQETQYF.

J is TRBJ1-2 and V is TRBV28; TRBD1 matches 10 bases. Per germline, CDR1 MDHEN and CDR2 SYDVKM. The CDR3 totals 15 residues. The J segment lost 6 bases and the V segment lost 4 bases, leaving 8 bases of the junction unmatched. The CDR3 DNA is TGTGCCAGCAGTTGGACAGGGGGAGGGTATGATGGCTACACCTTC. Residues: CASSWTGGGYDGYTF.

The chain couples TRBV3-1 (or the pseudogene TRBV3-2) to TRBJ2-6, with D maybe TRBD2 (6 bases). This CDR3 is built from 16 residues. Germline V gene lookup returns CDR1 LGHDT and CDR2 YNNKEL (reference sequence). The germline V and J ends were trimmed by 6 bases and 0 bases, with 12 bases remaining between them. The CDR3 DNA follows: TGTGCCAGCAGACCCCCGGGAGCCTCTGGGGCCAACGTCCTGACTTTC. It is translated as CASRPPGASGANVLTF.

CDR3 nucleotides: TGTGCCAGCAGCTTAGCGTTACAGGGCGGTTCACCCCTCCACTTT. It specifies CASSLALQGGSPLHF. The rearrangement joins TRBV7-2 to TRBJ1-6, with D possibly being TRBD1 (6 bases). CDR1 and CDR2 (germline): SGHTA, FQGNSA. Deletions cut 0 bases from V and 9 bases from J, with 12 bases between. The CDR3 totals 15 residues.

The chain couples TRBV7-2 to TRBJ1-1; 7 nucleotides line up with TRBD1. CDR1 is SGHTA, CDR2 FQGNSA, per germline. With 4 bases clipped from V and 3 bases from J, the junction kept 8 bases outside the gene matches. The CDR3 length is 15 residues. This CDR3 reads CASSSLQGTYTEAFF. The CDR3 DNA sequence: TGTGCCAGCAGCTCCTTACAGGGGACGTACACTGAAGCTTTCTTT.

J is TRBJ2-7 and V is TRBV15, with 7 nucleotides matching TRBD2. With V trimmed by 5 bases and J by 3 bases, 10 bases remained unmatched. In germline, CDR1 is LNHNV, CDR2 YYDKDF (reference sequence). The CDR3 has 15 residues. The CDR3 sequence is CATSRTAGTGYEQYF. Here the CDR3 DNA reads TGTGCCACCAGCCGCACAGCGGGAACAGGCTACGAGCAGTACTTC. Full variable domain (outside the CDR3, taken from reference TRBV15 and TRBJ2-7): DAMVIQNPRYQVTQFGKPVTLSCSQTLNHNVMYWYQQKSSQAPKLLFHYYDKDFNNEADTPDNFQSRRPNTSFCFLDIRSPGLGDTAMYLCATSRTAGTGYEQYFGPGTRLTVT.

Only a few counts were recorded for this clone. This sequence joins TRBV2 and TRBJ2-7; tentative D call: TRBD1 (6 bases). V shed 7 bases and J shed 3 bases, with 13 bases lying between them. CDR3 length: 13 amino acids. Per germline, CDR1 SNHLY and CDR2 FYNNEI. This CDR3 is CASNPQGNYEQYF. In nucleotides, the CDR3 is TGTGCCAGCAATCCACAGGGTAACTACGAGCAGTACTTC.

The rearrangement uses TRBV13 and TRBJ2-5; TRBD1 matches 9 bases. CDR3 length equals 14 residues. V trimming: 6 bases; J trimming: 1 base; junction bases outside the gene matches: 3. Germline V CDR1 and CDR2: PRHDT, FYEKMQ (reference sequence). The CDR3 loop is CASRQTGGQETQYF. CDR3 in DNA: TGTGCCAGCAGACAGACAGGGGGCCAAGAGACCCAGTACTTC.

This clone was detected only a few times. CDR3 bases: TGTGCCACCAGTGATCCCCTGACCCGGGGGGAGACCCAGTACTTC. It translates to CATSDPLTRGETQYF. The chain has TRBV24-1 and TRBJ2-5; D perhaps matches TRBD2 (6 bases). The CDR3 has 15 residues. The ends were cut back, 3 bases at V and 5 bases at J, with 15 bases in the middle. Per the germline V gene, CDR1 is KGHDR and CDR2 is SFDVKD.

CDR3 sequence reads: CASSFPTGRAHEQYF. The CDR3 coding sequence is TGTGCCAGCAGTTTCCCTACTGGGAGGGCCCACGAGCAGTACTTC. This rearrangement joins TRBV28 to TRBJ2-7, with 7 nucleotides matching TRBD2. Looked up from germline, CDR1 is MDHEN and CDR2 is SYDVKM. This CDR3 is built from 15 residues. V was clipped by 3 bases and J by 5 bases; unmatched bases: 10.

The V gene is TRBV29-1, the J gene TRBJ1-3, with TRBD1 identical over 7 bases. Germline V gene lookup returns CDR1 SQVTM and CDR2 ANQGSEA. The CDR3 covers 13 residues. With V trimmed by 7 bases and J by 2 bases, 5 bases remained unmatched. CDR3 residues: CSARQGTGNTIYF. CDR3 sequence (DNA): TGCAGCGCCCGACAGGGAACTGGAAACACCATATATTTT.

The V and J genes are TRBV28 and TRBJ2-1; TRBD2 matches 10 bases. J lost 8 bases, V lost 6 bases, and 7 bases had no gene match. CDR3 length: 14 amino acids. Germline V gene sequence: CDR1 MDHEN, CDR2 SYDVKM. CDR3 bases: TGTGCCAGCAGCCTAGCGGGAGATCTCTATGAGCAGTTCTTC. It encodes CASSLAGDLYEQFF.

This clone was recorded once. The chain links TRBV19 to TRBJ1-2; the match to TRBD1 covers 7 bases. In germline, CDR1 is LNHDA, CDR2 SQIVND (reference sequence). This CDR3 has 15 residues. V lost 6 bases, J lost 5 bases, and 12 bases stayed unmatched. This chain's CDR3 is CASRPQGVPPYGYTF. CDR3 coding DNA: TGTGCCAGTAGACCGCAGGGGGTCCCCCCTTATGGCTACACCTTC.

The V gene is TRBV2, the J gene TRBJ1-6; D gene unclear. This CDR3 is built from 13 residues. With 7 bases removed from V and 3 bases from J, the gap between germline ends came to 7 bases. CDR1 SNHLY and CDR2 FYNNEI come from the germline V gene. The DNA of the CDR3 is TGTGCCAGCAATGCGGACTATAATTCACCCCTCCACTTT. Encoded protein: CASNADYNSPLHF.

V and J are TRBV6-5 and TRBJ2-1; TRBD2 aligns across 8 bases. Per the germline V gene, CDR1 is MNHEY and CDR2 is SVGAGI. Trimming at V came to 8 bases and at J to 9 bases, leaving 6 bases not matched to a gene. The CDR3 covers 12 residues. For the CDR3, the DNA is TGTGCCAGCCAGACTAGCGTGGGTGAGCAGTTCTTC. Its protein is CASQTSVGEQFF.

This rearrangement joins TRBV28 to TRBJ2-7, with TRBD1 matching over 7 bases. Germline V gene lookup returns CDR1 MDHEN and CDR2 SYDVKM. This CDR3 has 11 residues. Germline trimming cut 9 bases from V and 5 bases from J; bases unmatched to any gene: 4. The chain's CDR3 is CASGDRDEQYF. The CDR3 DNA follows: TGTGCCAGTGGGGACAGAGACGAGCAGTACTTC.

This clone was recorded only once. The J gene is TRBJ2-3, the V gene TRBV30; the match to TRBD2 covers 11 bases. CDR1 and CDR2 from the germline V gene are GTSNPN and SVGIG (reference sequence). This CDR3 spans 14 amino acids. Trimming removed 5 bases from V and 5 bases from J; junction bases left unmatched: 6. In DNA form, the CDR3 reads TGTGCCTGGTCGGGCGGACTAGCGGGAGATACGCAGTATTTT. Protein sequence: CAWSGGLAGDTQYF.

The chain employs TRBV6-6 and TRBJ2-7, with TRBD1 matching over 8 bases. Germline lookup yields CDR1 MNHNY and CDR2 SVGAGI (reference sequence). J gave up 3 bases and V 4 bases, and 5 bases lay outside the gene matches. The CDR3 is made up of 14 amino acids. The DNA for the CDR3 is TGTGCCAGCAGTTCCCACAGGGGGTACTACGAGCAGTACTTC. Encoded protein: CASSSHRGYYEQYF.

This clone was counted a few times. V and J are TRBV30 and TRBJ1-5, with D perhaps matching TRBD1 (5 bases). Germline V gene lookup returns CDR1 GTSNPN and CDR2 SVGIG (reference sequence). CDR3 size: 15 residues. The V end lost 0 bases, the J end lost 2 bases, and 11 bases lay between the germline ends. CDR3 sequence reads: CAWSVRGTGNQPQHF. The CDR3 nucleotides read TGTGCCTGGAGTGTAAGGGGTACGGGCAATCAGCCCCAGCATTTT.

The V and J genes are TRBV28 and TRBJ2-7; 14 bases align to TRBD2. The germline gives CDR1 MDHEN, CDR2 SYDVKM. CDR3 length: 15 amino acids. V trimming: 6 bases; J trimming: 2 bases; junction bases outside the gene matches: 3. The CDR3 loop reads CASSLGLAGAYEQYF. CDR3 in DNA: TGTGCCAGCAGCCTGGGACTAGCGGGAGCCTACGAGCAGTACTTC. The full variable domain, completed using reference TRBV28 and TRBJ2-7, is DVKVTQSSRYLVKRTGEKVFLECVQDMDHENMFWYRQDPGLGLRLIYFSYDVKMKEKGDIPEGYSVSREKKERFSLILESASTNQTSMYLCASSLGLAGAYEQYFGPGTRLTVT.

The chain links TRBV5-1 to TRBJ2-3; D possibly corresponds to TRBD2 (5 bases). V dropped 2 bases and J dropped 10 bases, with 8 bases sitting between them. This CDR3 region has 11 residues. The germline V gene has CDR1 SGHRS and CDR2 YFSETQ. Here the CDR3 DNA reads TGCGCCAGCAGCTTAGAGGGTGCGCAGTATTTT. It specifies CASSLEGAQYF. The full variable domain, in which reference TRBV5-1 and TRBJ2-3 provide the parts outside the CDR3, is KAGVTQTPRYLIKTRGQQVTLSCSPISGHRSVSWYQQTPGQGLQFLFEYFSETQRNKGNFPGRFSGRQFSNSRSEMNVSTLELGDSALYLCASSLEGAQYFGPGTRLTVL.

The chain employs TRBV28 and TRBJ1-5, with 7 bases that match TRBD1. There are 17 residues in the CDR3. V was pared by 5 bases and J by 4 bases, with 14 bases of the junction left unmatched. Germline CDR1 is MDHEN and CDR2 is SYDVKM. The CDR3 DNA is TGTGCCAGCAGTCCAAGCTCTCAGGGGGTAAGGAATCAGCCCCAGCATTTT. It codes for CASSPSSQGVRNQPQHF.

J is TRBJ2-4 and V is TRBV2; 11 bases are a match to TRBD2. Losses at the gene ends were 4 bases for V and 3 bases for J; bases not matched to a gene: 11. The CDR3 sequence is 18 residues long. Germline V gene sequence: CDR1 SNHLY, CDR2 FYNNEI. The CDR3 loop reads CASSGLAGGRRSKNIQYF. CDR3 in DNA: TGTGCCAGCAGTGGCCTAGCGGGAGGCCGCCGTAGCAAAAACATTCAGTACTTC.

The rearrangement uses TRBV6-2 or TRBV6-3 and TRBJ2-7, with 8 bases aligning to TRBD1. The CDR3 contains 15 residues. Trimming at V came to 0 bases and at J to 3 bases, leaving 4 bases not matched to a gene. Germline V gene sequence: CDR1 MNHEY, CDR2 SVGEGT. The CDR3: CASSYSYGQGYEQYF. The CDR3 DNA follows: TGTGCCAGCAGTTACTCGTATGGACAGGGCTACGAGCAGTACTTC.

This chain uses TRBV4-1 with TRBJ2-1, with D unresolved. Trimming removed 2 bases from V and 8 bases from J, with 16 bases in between. Germline assignment: CDR1 MGHRA and CDR2 YSYEKL. This CDR3 has 15 amino acids. CDR3: CASSQMPHRRDEQFF. The CDR3 nucleotides read TGCGCCAGCAGCCAAATGCCCCACCGACGGGATGAGCAGTTCTTC.

The J gene is TRBJ2-1, the V gene TRBV7-6; D is perhaps TRBD2 (6 bases). CDR3 length: 16 residues. The germline CDR1 and CDR2 sequences are SGHVS and FNYEAQ. V lost 1 base and J 6 bases, leaving 16 bases between the germline ends. Written as DNA, the CDR3 is TGTGCCAGCAGCTTAGAGCGAGCGGGCTCCCCCAATGAGCAGTTCTTC. This encodes CASSLERAGSPNEQFF.